Listed below are T cell receptor beta chains from one sample, sequenced in a study of OX40 agonist ivuxolimab in advanced cancers. The table came from immunoSEQ multiplex PCR; TCRdb's copy has only in-frame clones and leaves some out. Among roughly 70,000 clones listed, 80% to 90% were seen once. Source: CD4+ or CD8+ T cells sorted from blood, taken in a trial of the OX40 agonist ivuxolimab. All receptors come from an adult with an advanced solid tumor such as melanoma, head and neck, liver or kidney cancer. The CDR3 runs from the conserved cysteine through the conserved F or W. A D gene is named only where the DNA matches it firmly. Only part of the rows carry a size: once, few, many, or a class if the clone is expanded.

.	TRBJ1-1	TRBV5-7	.	TGTGCCAGCAGCTTGACCTGGAACACTGAAGCTTTCTTT	CASSLTWNTEAFF
.	TRBJ2-1	TRBV9	.	TGTGCCAGCAGCGTAGGAGGTAGGAGCTCCTACAATGAGCAGTTCTTC	CASSVGGRSSYNEQFF
.	TRBJ2-7	TRBV4-1	.	TGCGCCAGCAGCCAAGATTTGACCTACGAGCAGTACTTC	CASSQDLTYEQYF
TRBD2	TRBJ2-1	TRBV5-4	.	TGTGCCAGCAGCACGACTAGCGGGGGAGTTTACAATGAGCAGTTCTTC	CASSTTSGGVYNEQFF
.	TRBJ2-5	TRBV28	once	TGTGCCAGCAACTGGGGTCCAAAGGAGATAGAAGAGACCCAGTACTTC	CASNWGPKEIEETQYF
TRBD2	TRBJ2-1	TRBV5-4	.	TGTGCCAGCAGCCTCTGGACTAGCGCGGAAGATGAGCAGTTCTTC	CASSLWTSAEDEQFF
.	TRBJ2-4	TRBV7-6	.	TGTGCCAGCAGCTCCGACCGCGAGGACATTCAGTACTTC	CASSSDREDIQYF
.	TRBJ1-1	TRBV28	once	TGTGCCAGCAGTTCGAGGATGAACACTGAAGCTTTCTTT	CASSSRMNTEAFF
.	TRBJ1-4	TRBV7-6	once	TGTGCCAGCAGCTTAGGTGCGACAGGCGAGGGTGGTTTTATGTTTTTT	CASSLGATGEGGFMFF
.	TRBJ2-6	TRBV9	.	TGTGCCAGCAGCGTCGCAGGGGACCCCTTTGGGGCCAACGTCCTGACTTTC	CASSVAGDPFGANVLTF
.	TRBJ2-5	TRBV7-3	.	TGTGCCAGCAGCCCGCGAGATGGGGTAGGGGAGACCCAGTACTTC	CASSPRDGVGETQYF
TRBD2	TRBJ2-7	TRBV9	.	TGTGCCAGCAGCGTAGAGGGACTAGCGTCTGGCGAGCAGTACTTC	CASSVEGLASGEQYF
.	TRBJ1-4	TRBV28	.	TGTGCCAGCAGTTTAAGGACGAACTGGACTAATGAAAAACTGTTTTTT	CASSLRTNWTNEKLFF
.	TRBJ2-2	TRBV18	.	TGTGCCAGCTCACCACCTGTACAGGCCGGGGAGCTGTTTTTT	CASSPPVQAGELFF
.	TRBJ1-1	TRBV2	.	TGTGCCAGCAGATGGACGGACGACTACACTGAAGCTTTCTTT	CASRWTDDYTEAFF
.	TRBJ1-5	TRBV2	once	TGTGCCAGCAGTGAAATGGAGGACAATCAGCCCCAGCATTTT	CASSEMEDNQPQHF
.	TRBJ2-1	TRBV25-1	.	TGTGCCAGCAGCCAATTTGAAGCCAATGAGCAGTTCTTC	CASSQFEANEQFF
.	TRBJ2-5	TRBV19	.	TGTGCCAGTCTAGGCAGGGGCTCTGGCGAGACCCAGTACTTC	CASLGRGSGETQYF
TRBD2	TRBJ2-1	TRBV7-6	.	TGTGCCAGCAGCTTAAACCCAATAGCGGGGGGTACTAATGAGCAGTTCTTC	CASSLNPIAGGTNEQFF
.	TRBJ2-7	TRBV5-1	.	TGCGCCAGCAGCCTTGGTCGCCGGGAGCAGTACTTC	CASSLGRREQYF
.	TRBJ2-1	TRBV11-2	.	TGTGCCAGCAGCTTAGGGGTCGGGACTTTTGAGCAGTTCTTC	CASSLGVGTFEQFF
TRBD1	TRBJ2-7	TRBV2	.	TGTGCCAGCAGTCCTCACCCTAGGCAGGGGGACCCCTACGAGCAGTACTTC	CASSPHPRQGDPYEQYF
.	TRBJ1-1	TRBV5-5	once	TGTGCCAGCAGCTTGGTGTGGCGGGGAAACACTGAAGCTTTCTTT	CASSLVWRGNTEAFF
TRBD1	TRBJ1-2	TRBV5-1	.	TGCGCCAGCAGCTTGGGGGACAGGGGACTCGGTGAGGGCTACACCTTC	CASSLGDRGLGEGYTF
.	TRBJ2-1	TRBV5-6	.	TGTGCCAGCCGGGGGGCGGAGACCTACAATGAGCAGTTCTTC	CASRGAETYNEQFF
.	TRBJ2-7	TRBV27	.	TGTGCCAGCAGTCCCCACACCTACGAGCAGTACTTC	CASSPHTYEQYF